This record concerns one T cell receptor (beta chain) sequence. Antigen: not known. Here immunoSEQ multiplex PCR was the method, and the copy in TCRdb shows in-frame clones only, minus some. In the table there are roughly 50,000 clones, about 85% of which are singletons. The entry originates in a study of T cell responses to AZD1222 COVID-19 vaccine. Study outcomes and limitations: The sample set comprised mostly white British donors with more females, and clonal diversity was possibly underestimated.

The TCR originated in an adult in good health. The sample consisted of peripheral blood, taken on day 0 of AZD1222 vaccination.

CDR3: CASSKPVRDREQETQYF. The CDR3 DNA is TGTGCCAGCAGCAAACCTGTAAGGGACAGGGAGCAAGAGACCCAGTACTTC. The chain uses TRBV21-1 and TRBJ2-5; TRBD1 is the table's D call and was not checked against the DNA. TRBV21-1 is given as a pseudogene. The CDR3 runs 17 residues.